Below, 9 T cell receptor beta chains from the same sample are listed, as sequenced in a study of technical replicates of blood from a handful of donors. TCRdb keeps only in-frame clones here, not all; method: immunoSEQ multiplex PCR. The data show just under 85,000 clones, with about 92% seen just once and more than 0.2% held by the top ten. Sequencing was carried out using T cells isolated from PBMCs. These receptors came from a human donor in good health.

The CDR3 spells CASSLSGISNQPQHF. CDR3 bases: TGCGCCAGCAGCCTATCGGGGATTAGCAATCAGCCCCAGCATTTT. The chain links TRBV4-1 to TRBJ1-5; D remains ambiguous. This CDR3 region has 15 residues. Germline lookup yields CDR1 MGHRA and CDR2 YSYEKL. V was cut by 4 bases and J by 0 bases, with 10 bases left in between.

V usage is TRBV19 and J usage is TRBJ1-3; D remains ambiguous. Germline CDR1 and CDR2: LNHDA and SQIVND (reference sequence). Trimming removed 5 bases from V and 8 bases from J, with 10 bases in between. The CDR3 extends over 12 amino acids. CDR3 residues: CASSVWGDTIYF. CDR3 nucleotides: TGTGCCAGTAGTGTTTGGGGAGACACCATATATTTT.

The chain uses TRBV2 and TRBJ2-1; a weak D match, TRBD2 (5 bases). The ends were cut back, 6 bases at V and 5 bases at J, with 11 bases in the middle. Germline CDR1 and CDR2: SNHLY and FYNNEI. The CDR3 loop spans 13 amino acids. The CDR3 coding sequence is TGTGCCAGCAGGGAGGACTCGCACAATGAGCAGTTCTTC. This gives the protein CASREDSHNEQFF.

The chain couples TRBV7-9 to TRBJ2-3; tentative D call: TRBD1 (6 bases). The germline V and J ends were trimmed by 5 bases and 0 bases, with 18 bases remaining between them. The germline CDR1 and CDR2 sequences are SEHNR and FQNEAQ (reference sequence). This CDR3 region has 17 residues. The CDR3 DNA is TGTGCCAGCAGCAAGGACAGCATTGGATTGAGCACAGATACGCAGTATTTT. It codes for CASSKDSIGLSTDTQYF.

The genes are TRBV9 and TRBJ1-2; no firm D call. The CDR3 has 13 amino acids. The V and J ends lost 1 base and 6 bases respectively, with 10 bases between them. Germline assignment: CDR1 SGDLS and CDR2 YYNGEE. CDR3 region: CASSVSASDGYTF. The CDR3 coding sequence is TGTGCCAGCAGCGTATCAGCGAGCGATGGCTACACCTTC. Based on the CDR3 plus reference TRBV9 and TRBJ1-2, the full variable domain is DSGVTQTPKHLITATGQRVTLRCSPRSGDLSVYWYQQSLDQGLQFLIQYYNGEERAKGNILERFSAQQFPDLHSELNLSSLELGDSALYFCASSVSASDGYTFGSGTRLTVV.

CDR3 in DNA: TGTGCCAGCAGTTACCGCTTCAGTGAAGAGACCCAGTACTTC. This gives the protein CASSYRFSEETQYF. V usage is TRBV6-5 and J usage is TRBJ2-5; D gene ambiguous. Germline assignment: CDR1 MNHEY and CDR2 SVGAGI. V dropped 2 bases and J dropped 3 bases, with 10 bases sitting between them. The CDR3 consists of 14 residues.

The V gene is TRBV27, the J gene TRBJ1-2; 7 positions agree with TRBD1. Germline loops: CDR1 MNHEY, CDR2 SMNVEV (reference sequence). The CDR3 covers 13 residues. V was pared by 5 bases and J by 4 bases, with 4 bases of the junction left unmatched. The CDR3 sequence: CASSMTGLYGYTF. The DNA of the CDR3 is TGTGCCAGCAGTATGACAGGGCTCTATGGCTACACCTTC.

This chain uses TRBV5-1 with TRBJ2-7; 9 bases are a match to TRBD1. The CDR3 is made up of 16 amino acids. CDR1 is SGHRS and CDR2 is YFSETQ in the germline V gene. V trimming: 4 bases; J trimming: 2 bases; junction bases outside the gene matches: 10. CDR3 DNA sequence: TGCGCCAGCAGCGCACCGGGACAGGGTAGAGCCTACGAGCAGTACTTC. This codes for CASSAPGQGRAYEQYF.

The chain links TRBV4-1 to TRBJ2-1; 7 positions agree with TRBD2. V dropped 3 bases and J dropped 4; count of bases not matched to a gene: 6. The CDR3 spans 15 residues. The germline gives CDR1 MGHRA, CDR2 YSYEKL. This chain's CDR3 is CASSQVGLRYNEQFF. CDR3 bases: TGCGCCAGCAGCCAGGTGGGACTACGATACAATGAGCAGTTCTTC.